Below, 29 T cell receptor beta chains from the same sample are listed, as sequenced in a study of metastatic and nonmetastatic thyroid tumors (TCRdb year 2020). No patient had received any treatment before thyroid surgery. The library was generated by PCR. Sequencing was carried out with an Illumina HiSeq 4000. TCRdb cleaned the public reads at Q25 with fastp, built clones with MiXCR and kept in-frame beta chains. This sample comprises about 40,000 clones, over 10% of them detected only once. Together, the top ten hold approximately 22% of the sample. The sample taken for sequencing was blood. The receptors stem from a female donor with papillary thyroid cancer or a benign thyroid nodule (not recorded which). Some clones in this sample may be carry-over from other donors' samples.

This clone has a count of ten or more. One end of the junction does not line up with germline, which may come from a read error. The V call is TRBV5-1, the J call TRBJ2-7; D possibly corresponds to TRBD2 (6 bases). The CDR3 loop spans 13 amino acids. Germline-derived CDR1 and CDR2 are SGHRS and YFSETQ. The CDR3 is CASSRNEEGGPAF. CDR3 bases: TGCGCCAGCAGCCGGAACGAGGAGGGAGGCCCCGCCTTC.

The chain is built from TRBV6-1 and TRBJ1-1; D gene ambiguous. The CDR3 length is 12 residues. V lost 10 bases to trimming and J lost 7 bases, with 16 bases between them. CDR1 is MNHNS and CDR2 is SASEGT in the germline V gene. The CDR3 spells CATRSQSREAFF. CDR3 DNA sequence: TGTGCCACCCGGTCTCAATCCCGTGAAGCTTTCTTT.

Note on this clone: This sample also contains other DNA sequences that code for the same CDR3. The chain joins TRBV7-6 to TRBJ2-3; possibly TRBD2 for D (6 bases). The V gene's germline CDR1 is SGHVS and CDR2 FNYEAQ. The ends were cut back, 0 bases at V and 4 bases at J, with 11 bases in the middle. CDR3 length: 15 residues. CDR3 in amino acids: CASSLAGGPADTQYF. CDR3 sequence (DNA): TGTGCCAGCAGCTTAGCGGGAGGTCCTGCAGATACGCAGTATTTT.

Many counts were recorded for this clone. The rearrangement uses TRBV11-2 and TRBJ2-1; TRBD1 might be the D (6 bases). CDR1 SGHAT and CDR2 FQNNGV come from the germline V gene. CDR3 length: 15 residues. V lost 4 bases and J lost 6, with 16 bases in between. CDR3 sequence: CASSSPGGRLNEQFF. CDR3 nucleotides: TGTGCCAGCAGCTCTCCTGGGGGCAGACTCAATGAGCAGTTCTTC.

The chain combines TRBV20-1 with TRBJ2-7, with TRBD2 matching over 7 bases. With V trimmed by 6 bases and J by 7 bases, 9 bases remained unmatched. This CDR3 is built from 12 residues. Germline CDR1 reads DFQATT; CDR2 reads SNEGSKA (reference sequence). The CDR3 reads CSASTTGGEQYF. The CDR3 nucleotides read TGCAGTGCCTCTACCACCGGGGGGGAGCAGTACTTC.

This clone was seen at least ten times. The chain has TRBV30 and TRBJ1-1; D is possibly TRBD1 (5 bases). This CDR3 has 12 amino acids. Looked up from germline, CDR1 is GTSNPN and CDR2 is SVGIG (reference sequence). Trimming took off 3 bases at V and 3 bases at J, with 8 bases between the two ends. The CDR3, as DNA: TGTGCCTGGAGCTCCAGGGACACTGAAGCTTTCTTT. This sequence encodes CAWSSRDTEAFF.

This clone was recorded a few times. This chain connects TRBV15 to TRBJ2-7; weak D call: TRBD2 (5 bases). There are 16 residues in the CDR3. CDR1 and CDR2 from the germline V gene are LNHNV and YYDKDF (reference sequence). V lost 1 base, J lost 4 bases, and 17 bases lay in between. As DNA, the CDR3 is TGTGCCACCAGCAGAGGGGATGGTCTTTCGGGATACGAGCAGTACTTC. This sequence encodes CATSRGDGLSGYEQYF.

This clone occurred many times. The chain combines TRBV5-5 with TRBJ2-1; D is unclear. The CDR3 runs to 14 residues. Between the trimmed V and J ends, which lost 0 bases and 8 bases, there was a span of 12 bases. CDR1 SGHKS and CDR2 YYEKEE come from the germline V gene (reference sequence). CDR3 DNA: TGTGCCAGCAGCTTGGCGGTGGGGATGTATGAGCAGTTCTTC. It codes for CASSLAVGMYEQFF.

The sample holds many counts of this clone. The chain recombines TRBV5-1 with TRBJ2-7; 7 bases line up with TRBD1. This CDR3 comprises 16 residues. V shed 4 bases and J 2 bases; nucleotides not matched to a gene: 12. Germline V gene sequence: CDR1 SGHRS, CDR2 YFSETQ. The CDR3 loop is CASSKGAGTVPYEQYF. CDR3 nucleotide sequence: TGCGCCAGCAGCAAGGGCGCCGGGACAGTACCCTACGAGCAGTACTTC.

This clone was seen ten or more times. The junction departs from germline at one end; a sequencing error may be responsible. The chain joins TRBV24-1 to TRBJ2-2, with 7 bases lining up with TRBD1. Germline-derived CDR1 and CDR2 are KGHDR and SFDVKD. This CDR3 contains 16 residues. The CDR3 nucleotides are TGTGCCACCAATGATTCAGGGGGAAAGAACACCGGGGAGCTGTTTTTT. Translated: CATNDSGGKNTGELFF.

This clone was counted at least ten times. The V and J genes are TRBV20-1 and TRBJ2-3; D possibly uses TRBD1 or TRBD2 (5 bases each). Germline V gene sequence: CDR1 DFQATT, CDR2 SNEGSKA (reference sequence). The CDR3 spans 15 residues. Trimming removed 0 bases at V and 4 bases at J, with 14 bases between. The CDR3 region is CSARDRQRGSDTQYF. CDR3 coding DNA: TGCAGTGCTAGAGATAGACAGCGCGGGTCAGATACGCAGTATTTT.

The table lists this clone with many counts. The CDR3 loop is CASSQESGTGLFF. The CDR3 DNA reads as TGTGCCAGCAGCCAAGAGAGTGGGACGGGCCTTTTCTTC. This chain links TRBV3-1 with TRBJ2-1; D possibly matches TRBD1 or TRBD2 (5 bases each). The V gene's germline CDR1 is LGHDT and CDR2 YNNKEL (reference sequence). Deletions cut 0 bases from V and 16 bases from J, with 16 bases between. This CDR3 has 13 residues.

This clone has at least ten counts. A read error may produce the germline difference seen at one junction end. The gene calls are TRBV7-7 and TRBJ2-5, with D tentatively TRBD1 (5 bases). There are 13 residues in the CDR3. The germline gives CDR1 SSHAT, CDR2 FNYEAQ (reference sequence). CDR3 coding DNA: TGTGCTAGCAGCATCGACAGTCGCGAGACCCAGTACTTC. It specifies CASSIDSRETQYF.

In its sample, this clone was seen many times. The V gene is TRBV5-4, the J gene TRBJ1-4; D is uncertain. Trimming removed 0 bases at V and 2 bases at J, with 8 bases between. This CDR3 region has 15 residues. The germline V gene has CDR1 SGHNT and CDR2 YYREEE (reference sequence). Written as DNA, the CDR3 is TGTGCCAGCAGCTTGGGCGCAGACACTAATGAAAAACTGTTTTTT. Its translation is CASSLGADTNEKLFF. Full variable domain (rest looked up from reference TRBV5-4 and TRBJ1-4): ETGVTQSPTHLIKTRGQQVTLRCSSQSGHNTVSWYQQALGQGPQFIFQYYREEENGRGNFPPRFSGLQFPNYSSELNVNALELDDSALYLCASSLGADTNEKLFFGSGTQLSVL.

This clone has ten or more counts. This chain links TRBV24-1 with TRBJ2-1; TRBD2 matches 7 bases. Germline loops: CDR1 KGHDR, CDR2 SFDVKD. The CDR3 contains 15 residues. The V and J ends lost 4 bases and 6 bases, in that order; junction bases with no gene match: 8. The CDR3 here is CATSESSGLFNEQFF. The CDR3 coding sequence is TGTGCCACCAGTGAATCTAGCGGTCTCTTCAATGAGCAGTTCTTC.

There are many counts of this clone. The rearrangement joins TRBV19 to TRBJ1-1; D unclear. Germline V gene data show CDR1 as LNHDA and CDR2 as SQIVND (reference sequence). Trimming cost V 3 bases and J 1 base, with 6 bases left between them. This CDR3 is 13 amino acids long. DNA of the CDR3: TGTGCCAGTAGTATTTGGCAGAACACTGAAGCTTTCTTT. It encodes CASSIWQNTEAFF. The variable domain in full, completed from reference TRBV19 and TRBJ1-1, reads DGGITQSPKYLFRKEGQNVTLSCEQNLNHDAMYWYRQDPGQGLRLIYYSQIVNDFQKGDIAEGYSVSREKKESFPLTVTSAQKNPTAFYLCASSIWQNTEAFFGQGTRLTVV.

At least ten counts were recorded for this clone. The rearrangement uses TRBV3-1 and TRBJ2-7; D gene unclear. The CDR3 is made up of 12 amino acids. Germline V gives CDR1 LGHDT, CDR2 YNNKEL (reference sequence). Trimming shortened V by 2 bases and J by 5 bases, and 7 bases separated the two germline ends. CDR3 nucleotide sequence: TGTGCCAGCAGCCAATCCCCCAACGAGCAGTACTTC. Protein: CASSQSPNEQYF.

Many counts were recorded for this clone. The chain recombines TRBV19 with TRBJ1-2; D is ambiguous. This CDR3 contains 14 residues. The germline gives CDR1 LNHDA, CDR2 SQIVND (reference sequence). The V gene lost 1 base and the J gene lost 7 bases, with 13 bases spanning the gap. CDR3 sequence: CASSIVGSSGGYTF. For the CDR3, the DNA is TGTGCCAGTAGTATAGTAGGGTCTTCGGGTGGCTACACCTTC.

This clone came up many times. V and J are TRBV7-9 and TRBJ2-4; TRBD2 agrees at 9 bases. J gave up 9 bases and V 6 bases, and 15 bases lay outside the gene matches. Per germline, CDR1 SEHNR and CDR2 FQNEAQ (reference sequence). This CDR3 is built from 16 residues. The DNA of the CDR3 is TGTGCCAGCAGTTCCGAGCGGGAGGACGGTATAGGCATTCAGTACTTC. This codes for CASSSEREDGIGIQYF.

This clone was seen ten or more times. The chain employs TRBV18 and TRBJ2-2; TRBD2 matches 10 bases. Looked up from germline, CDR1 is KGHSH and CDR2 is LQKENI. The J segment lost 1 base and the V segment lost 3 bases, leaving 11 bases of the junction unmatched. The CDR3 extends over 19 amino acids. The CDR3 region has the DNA TGTGCCAGCTCACCGCGGGCACTAGCGGGACGGGTGAACACCGGGGAGCTGTTTTTT. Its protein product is CASSPRALAGRVNTGELFF.

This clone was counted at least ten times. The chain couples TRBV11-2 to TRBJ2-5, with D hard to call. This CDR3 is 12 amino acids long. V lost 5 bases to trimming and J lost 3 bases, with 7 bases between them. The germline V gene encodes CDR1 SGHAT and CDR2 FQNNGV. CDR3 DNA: TGTGCCAGCAGCCGACAAGAAGAGACCCAGTACTTC. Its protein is CASSRQEETQYF.

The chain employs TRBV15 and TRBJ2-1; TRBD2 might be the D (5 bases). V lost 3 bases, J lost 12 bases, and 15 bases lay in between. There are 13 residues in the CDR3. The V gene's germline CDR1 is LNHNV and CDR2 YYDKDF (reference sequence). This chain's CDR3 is CATSRTIVPWQFF. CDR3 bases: TGTGCCACCAGCAGGACTATAGTACCGTGGCAGTTCTTC. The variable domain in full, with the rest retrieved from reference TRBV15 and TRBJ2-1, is DAMVIQNPRYQVTQFGKPVTLSCSQTLNHNVMYWYQQKSSQAPKLLFHYYDKDFNNEADTPDNFQSRRPNTSFCFLDIRSPGLGDTAMYLCATSRTIVPWQFFGPGTRLTVL.

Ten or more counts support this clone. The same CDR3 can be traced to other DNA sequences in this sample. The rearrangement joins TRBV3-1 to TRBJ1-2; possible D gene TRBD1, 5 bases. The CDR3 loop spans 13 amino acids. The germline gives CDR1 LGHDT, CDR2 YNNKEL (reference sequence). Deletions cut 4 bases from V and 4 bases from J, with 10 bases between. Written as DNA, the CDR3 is TGTGCCAGCAGCCCCGGGGCTTCCTATGGCTACACCTTC. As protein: CASSPGASYGYTF.

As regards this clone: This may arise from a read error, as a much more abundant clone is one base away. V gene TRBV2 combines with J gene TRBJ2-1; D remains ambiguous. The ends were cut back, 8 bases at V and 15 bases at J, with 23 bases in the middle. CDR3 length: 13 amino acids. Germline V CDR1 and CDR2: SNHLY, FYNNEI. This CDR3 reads CASAPCGGASPFF. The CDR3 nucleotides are TGTGCCAGCGCCCCGTGTGGCGGTGCCTCGCCGTTCTTC.

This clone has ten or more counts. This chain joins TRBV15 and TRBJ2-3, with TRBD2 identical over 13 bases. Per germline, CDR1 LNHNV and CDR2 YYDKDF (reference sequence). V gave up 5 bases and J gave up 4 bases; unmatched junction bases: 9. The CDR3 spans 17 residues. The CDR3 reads CATSALTSGGIADTQYF. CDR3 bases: TGTGCCACCAGCGCCCTGACTAGCGGGGGGATTGCAGATACGCAGTATTTT.

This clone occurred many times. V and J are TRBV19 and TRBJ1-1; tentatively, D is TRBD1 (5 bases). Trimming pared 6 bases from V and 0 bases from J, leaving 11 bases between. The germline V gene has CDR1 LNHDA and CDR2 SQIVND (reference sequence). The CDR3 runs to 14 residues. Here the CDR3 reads CASRRQGMNTEAFF. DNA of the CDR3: TGTGCCAGTAGAAGGCAGGGAATGAACACTGAAGCTTTCTTT.

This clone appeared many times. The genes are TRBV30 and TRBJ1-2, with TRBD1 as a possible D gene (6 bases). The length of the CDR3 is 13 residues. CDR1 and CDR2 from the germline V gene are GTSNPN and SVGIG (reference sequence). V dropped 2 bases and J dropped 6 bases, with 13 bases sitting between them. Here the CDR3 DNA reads TGTGCCTGGAGTTATAACAGGGAGAATGGCTACACCTTC. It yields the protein CAWSYNRENGYTF.

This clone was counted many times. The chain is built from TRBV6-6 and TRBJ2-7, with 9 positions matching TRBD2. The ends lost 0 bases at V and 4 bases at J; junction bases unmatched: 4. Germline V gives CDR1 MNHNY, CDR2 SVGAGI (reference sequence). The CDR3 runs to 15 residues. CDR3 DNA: TGTGCCAGCAGTTACTCATTTAGCGGGAGTTACGAGCAGTACTTC. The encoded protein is CASSYSFSGSYEQYF.

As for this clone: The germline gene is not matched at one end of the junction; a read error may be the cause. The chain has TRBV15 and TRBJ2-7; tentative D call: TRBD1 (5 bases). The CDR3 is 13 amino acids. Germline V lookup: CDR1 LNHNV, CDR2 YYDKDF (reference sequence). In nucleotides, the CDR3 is TGTGCCACCAGCAGAGGAGACAGTTACGAGCGGTACTTC. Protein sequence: CATSRGDSYERYF.